The rows below give T cell receptor beta chains drawn from one sample of a study of blood T cells in healthy people across ages. TCRdb re-called the 5' RACE reads with MiXCR, one entry per CDR3 protein. The table shows about a million distinct CDR3 sequences, with less than 45% occurring only once. Sequenced: blood. The receptors derive from a man between 18 and 29 years old in good health. Each CDR3 is given with its conserved first and last residue. The D gene is left open where the match is weak. Part of the rows lack a size; the others show once, few, many or a class for expanded clones.

d_gene	j_gene	v_gene	abundance	CDR3aa	CDR3nt
TRBD2	TRBJ2-1	TRBV12-3/TRBV12-4	few	CASSSPLAGLNNEQFF	TGTGCCAGCAGTTCCCCCCTAGCGGGGCTTAACAATGAGCAGTTCTTC
.	TRBJ1-2	TRBV6-5	few	CASGEGWGYTF	TGTGCCAGCGGGGAAGGGTGGGGCTACACCTTC
.	TRBJ1-1	TRBV6-5	few	CASRRQGFDTEAFF	TGTGCCAGCAGACGCCAAGGGTTCGACACTGAAGCTTTCTTT
.	TRBJ2-3	TRBV15	few	CATSRYGSDTQYF	TGTGCCACCAGCAGGTATGGCTCCGATACGCAGTATTTT
.	TRBJ2-3	TRBV29-1	.	CSVVRGADTQYF	TGCAGCGTTGTACGGGGCGCAGATACGCAGTATTTT
TRBD1	TRBJ2-1	TRBV6-5	few	CASRMTGDNEQFF	TGTGCCAGCAGGATGACAGGGGACAATGAGCAGTTCTTC
TRBD1	TRBJ1-1	TRBV6-2/TRBV6-3	.	CASSYHLQGGPEAFF	TGTGCCAGCAGTTACCATCTACAGGGGGGACCTGAAGCTTTCTTT
.	TRBJ2-1	TRBV7-2	.	CASSSRDQYNEQFF	TGTGCCAGCAGCTCCCGGGACCAATACAATGAGCAGTTCTTC
.	TRBJ2-7	TRBV6-2/TRBV6-3	few	CASMGFSYEQYF	TGTGCCAGCATGGGGTTCTCCTACGAGCAGTACTTC
.	TRBJ1-2	TRBV7-3	.	CASSLTASRVGGYTF	TGTGCCAGCAGCTTAACCGCTTCGAGGGTCGGTGGCTACACCTTC
.	TRBJ2-1	TRBV29-1	.	CSVEVGVTYNEQFF	TGCAGCGTTGAGGTCGGGGTAACCTACAATGAGCAGTTCTTC
TRBD1	TRBJ1-2	TRBV6-2/TRBV6-3	.	CASSYVGSLLDREHYGYTF	TGTGCCAGCAGTTACGTCGGCTCCCTCCTGGACAGGGAGCACTATGGCTACACCTTC
.	TRBJ1-1	TRBV4-3	few	CASSQDGVNTEAFF	TGCGCCAGCAGCCAAGATGGGGTGAACACTGAAGCTTTCTTT
TRBD2	TRBJ2-3	TRBV13	.	CATGLAGGFDTQYF	TGTGCCACCGGACTAGCGGGGGGGTTTGATACGCAGTATTTT
TRBD1	TRBJ1-2	TRBV7-2	many	CASSLETGSYGYTF	TGTGCCAGCAGCCTCGAGACAGGGTCCTATGGCTACACCTTC
TRBD2	TRBJ2-1	TRBV4-3	.	CASSQSGLAGDEQFF	TGCGCCAGCAGCCAGTCGGGACTAGCGGGCGATGAGCAGTTCTTC
.	TRBJ1-4	TRBV20-1	few	CSADPGTREKLFF	TGCAGTGCTGATCCCGGGACGCGGGAAAAACTGTTTTTT
TRBD1	TRBJ2-1	TRBV27	few	CASSLLQGTHNEQFF	TGTGCCAGCAGTTTATTACAGGGGACCCACAATGAGCAGTTCTTC
.	TRBJ2-3	TRBV5-1	.	CASSLEEGADTQYF	TGCGCCAGCAGCTTGGAGGAAGGAGCAGATACGCAGTATTTT
TRBD2	TRBJ2-1	TRBV20-1	.	CSASPMSGGPYNEQFF	TGCAGTGCTAGTCCAATGAGCGGGGGGCCCTACAATGAGCAGTTCTTC
.	TRBJ1-1	TRBV20-1	few	CSAGFNTEAFF	TGCAGTGCTGGGTTTAACACTGAAGCTTTCTTT
.	TRBJ1-2	TRBV4-2	.	CASNRGLSPNYGYTF	TGTGCCAGCAACCGGGGACTTTCACCTAACTATGGCTACACCTTC
.	TRBJ2-1	TRBV2	few	CASSVGGNYNEQFF	TGTGCCAGCAGTGTTGGCGGGAACTACAATGAGCAGTTCTTC
TRBD1	TRBJ1-2	TRBV12-3/TRBV12-4	.	CASSFKDRGLNTF	TGTGCCAGCAGTTTCAAGGACAGGGGGCTAAACACCTTC
.	TRBJ2-6	TRBV28	.	CASSLDSPSGANVLTF	TGTGCCAGCAGTTTAGACAGCCCCTCTGGGGCCAACGTCCTGACTTTC
.	TRBJ1-5	TRBV5-1	few	CASSLSGDLNSNQPQHF	TGCGCCAGCAGCTTATCCGGTGACCTAAATAGCAATCAGCCCCAGCATTTT
.	TRBJ2-1	TRBV7-8	.	CASNPSVAYNEQFF	TGTGCCAGTAACCCATCGGTAGCGTACAATGAGCAGTTCTTC
.	TRBJ2-5	TRBV2	few	CASSTARVRYF	TGTGCCAGCTCTACCGCTAGAGTCCGGTACTTC
.	TRBJ1-5	TRBV28	.	CASSLRADSNQPQHF	TGTGCCAGCAGTTTGCGGGCAGATAGCAATCAGCCCCAGCATTTT
.	TRBJ2-5	TRBV24-1	few	CATSESAAQETQYF	TGTGCCACCAGTGAGTCGGCAGCTCAAGAGACCCAGTACTTC
.	TRBJ1-4	TRBV5-1	.	CASSSGIATNEKLFF	TGCGCCAGCAGCTCCGGAATTGCAACTAATGAAAAACTGTTTTTT